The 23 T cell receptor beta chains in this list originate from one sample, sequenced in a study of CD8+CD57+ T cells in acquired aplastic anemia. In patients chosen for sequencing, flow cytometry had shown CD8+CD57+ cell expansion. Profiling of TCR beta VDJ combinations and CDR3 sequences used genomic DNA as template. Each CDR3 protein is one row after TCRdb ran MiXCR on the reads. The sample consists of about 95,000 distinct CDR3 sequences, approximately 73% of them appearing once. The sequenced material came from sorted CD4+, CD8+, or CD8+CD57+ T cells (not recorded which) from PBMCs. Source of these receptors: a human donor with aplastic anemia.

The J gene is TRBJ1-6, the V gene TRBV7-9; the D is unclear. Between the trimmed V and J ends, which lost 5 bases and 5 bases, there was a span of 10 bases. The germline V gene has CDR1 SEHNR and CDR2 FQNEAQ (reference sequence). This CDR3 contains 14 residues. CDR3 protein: CASSQTGNNSPLHF. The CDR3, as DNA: TGTGCCAGCAGCCAGACCGGGAATAATTCACCCCTCCACTTT.

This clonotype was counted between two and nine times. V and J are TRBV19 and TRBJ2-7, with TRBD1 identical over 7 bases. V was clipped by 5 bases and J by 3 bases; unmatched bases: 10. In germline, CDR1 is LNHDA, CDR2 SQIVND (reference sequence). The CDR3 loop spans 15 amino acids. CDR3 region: CASSPRRWDSYEQYF. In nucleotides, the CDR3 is TGTGCCAGTAGTCCACGGAGGTGGGACAGCTACGAGCAGTACTTC.

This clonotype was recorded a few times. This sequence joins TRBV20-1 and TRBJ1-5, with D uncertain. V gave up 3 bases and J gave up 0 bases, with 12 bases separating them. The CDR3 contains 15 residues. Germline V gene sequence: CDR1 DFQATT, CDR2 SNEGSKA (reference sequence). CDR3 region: CSASRREDSNQPQHF. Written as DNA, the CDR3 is TGCAGTGCTAGTAGACGGGAAGATAGCAATCAGCCCCAGCATTTT.

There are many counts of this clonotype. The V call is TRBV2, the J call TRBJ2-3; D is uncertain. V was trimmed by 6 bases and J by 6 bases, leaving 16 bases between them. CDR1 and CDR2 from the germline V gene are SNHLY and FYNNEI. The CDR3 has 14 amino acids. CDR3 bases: TGTGCCAGCAGCTACTTCTCGCCCCCCGATACGCAGTATTTT. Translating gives CASSYFSPPDTQYF.

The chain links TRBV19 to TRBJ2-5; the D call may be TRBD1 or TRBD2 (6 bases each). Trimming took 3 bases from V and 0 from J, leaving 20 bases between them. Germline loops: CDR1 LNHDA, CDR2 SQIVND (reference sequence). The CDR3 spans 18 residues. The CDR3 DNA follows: TGTGCCAGTAGTATCCCAAGTTTGGGGGGCCGTGACCAAGAGACCCAGTACTTC. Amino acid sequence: CASSIPSLGGRDQETQYF. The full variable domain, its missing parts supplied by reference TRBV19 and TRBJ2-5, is DGGITQSPKYLFRKEGQNVTLSCEQNLNHDAMYWYRQDPGQGLRLIYYSQIVNDFQKGDIAEGYSVSREKKESFPLTVTSAQKNPTAFYLCASSIPSLGGRDQETQYFGPGTRLLVL.

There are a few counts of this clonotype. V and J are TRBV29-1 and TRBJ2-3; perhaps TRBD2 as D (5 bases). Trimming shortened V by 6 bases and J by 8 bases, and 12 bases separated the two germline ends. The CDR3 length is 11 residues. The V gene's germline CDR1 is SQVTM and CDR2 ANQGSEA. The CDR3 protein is CSVRTSSTQYF. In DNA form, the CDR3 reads TGCAGCGTCAGGACTTCCTCTACGCAGTATTTT.

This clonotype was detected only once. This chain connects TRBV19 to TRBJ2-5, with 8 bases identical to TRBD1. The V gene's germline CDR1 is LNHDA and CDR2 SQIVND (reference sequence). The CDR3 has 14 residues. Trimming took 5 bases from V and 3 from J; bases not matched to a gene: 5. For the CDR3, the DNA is TGTGCCAGTAGTCCCGGACAGGGAAAAGAGACCCAGTACTTC. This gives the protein CASSPGQGKETQYF. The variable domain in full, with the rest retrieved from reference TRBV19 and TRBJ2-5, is DGGITQSPKYLFRKEGQNVTLSCEQNLNHDAMYWYRQDPGQGLRLIYYSQIVNDFQKGDIAEGYSVSREKKESFPLTVTSAQKNPTAFYLCASSPGQGKETQYFGPGTRLLVL.

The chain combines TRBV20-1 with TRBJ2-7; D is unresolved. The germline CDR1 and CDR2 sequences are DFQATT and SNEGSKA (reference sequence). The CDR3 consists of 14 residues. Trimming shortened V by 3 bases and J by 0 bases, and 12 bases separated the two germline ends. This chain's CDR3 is CSARPDIYSYEQYF. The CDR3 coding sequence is TGCAGTGCTAGGCCCGACATATACTCCTACGAGCAGTACTTC.

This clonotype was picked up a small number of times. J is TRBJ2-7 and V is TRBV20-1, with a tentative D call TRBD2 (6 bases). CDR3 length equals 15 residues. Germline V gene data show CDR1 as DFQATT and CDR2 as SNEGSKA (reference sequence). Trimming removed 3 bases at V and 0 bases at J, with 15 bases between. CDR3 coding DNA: TGCAGTGCTAGGTTAGCGGCCGGGTCCTCCTACGAGCAGTACTTC. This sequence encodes CSARLAAGSSYEQYF.

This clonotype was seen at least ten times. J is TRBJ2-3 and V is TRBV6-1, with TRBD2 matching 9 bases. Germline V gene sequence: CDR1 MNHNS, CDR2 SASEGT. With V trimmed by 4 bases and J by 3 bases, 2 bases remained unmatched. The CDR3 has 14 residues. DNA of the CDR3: TGTGCCAGCAGTGTGCTAGCGGGGACAGATACGCAGTATTTT. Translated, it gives CASSVLAGTDTQYF.

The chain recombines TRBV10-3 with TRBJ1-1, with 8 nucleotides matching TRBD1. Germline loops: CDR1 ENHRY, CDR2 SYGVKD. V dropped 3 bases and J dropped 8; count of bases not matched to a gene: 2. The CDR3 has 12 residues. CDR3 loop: CAISDWTGEAFF. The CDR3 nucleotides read TGTGCCATCAGTGACTGGACAGGGGAAGCTTTCTTT.

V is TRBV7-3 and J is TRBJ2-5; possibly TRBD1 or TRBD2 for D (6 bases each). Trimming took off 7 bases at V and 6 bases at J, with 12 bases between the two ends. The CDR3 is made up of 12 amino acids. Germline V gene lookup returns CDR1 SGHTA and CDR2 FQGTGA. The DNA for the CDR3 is TGTGCCAGCAACAATGGGGGGCAGACCCAGTACTTC. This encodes CASNNGGQTQYF.

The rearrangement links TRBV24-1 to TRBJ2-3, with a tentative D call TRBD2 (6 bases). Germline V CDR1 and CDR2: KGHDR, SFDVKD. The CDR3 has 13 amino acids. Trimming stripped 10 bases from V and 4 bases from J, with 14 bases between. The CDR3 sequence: CATNGGRSDTQYF. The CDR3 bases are TGTGCCACGAACGGGGGACGGTCAGATACGCAGTATTTT.

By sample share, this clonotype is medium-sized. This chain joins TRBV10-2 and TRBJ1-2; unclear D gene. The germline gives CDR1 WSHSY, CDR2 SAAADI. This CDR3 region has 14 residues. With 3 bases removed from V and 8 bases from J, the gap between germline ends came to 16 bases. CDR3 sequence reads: CASSDEGWVSGYTF. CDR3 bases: TGCGCCAGCAGTGACGAGGGTTGGGTTAGCGGCTACACCTTC.

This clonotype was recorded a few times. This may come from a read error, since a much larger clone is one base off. DNA for the CDR3: TGTGCCAGCAGCGGCCTCGGGACTAGCGGGAGCATTCGGAGGTACGAGCAGTACTTC. Its protein product is CASSGLGTSGSIRRYEQYF. The rearrangement links TRBV5-6 to TRBJ2-7, with 14 bases matching TRBD2. Per the germline V gene, CDR1 is SGHDT and CDR2 is YYEEEE. The CDR3 covers 19 residues. J lost 4 bases, V lost 4 bases, and 16 bases had no gene match.

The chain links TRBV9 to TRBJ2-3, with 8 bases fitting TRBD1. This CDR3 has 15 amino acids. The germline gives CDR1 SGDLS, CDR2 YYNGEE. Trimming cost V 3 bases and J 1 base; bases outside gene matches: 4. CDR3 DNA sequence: TGTGCCAGCAGCGAACAGGGGGGAGGCACAGATACGCAGTATTTT. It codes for CASSEQGGGTDTQYF.

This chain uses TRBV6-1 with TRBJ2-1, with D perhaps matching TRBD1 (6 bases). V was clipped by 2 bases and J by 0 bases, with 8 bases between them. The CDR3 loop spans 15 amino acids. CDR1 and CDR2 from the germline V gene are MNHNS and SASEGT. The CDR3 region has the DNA TGTGCCAGCAGTGAACTAGGGGGCTCCTACAATGAGCAGTTCTTC. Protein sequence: CASSELGGSYNEQFF.

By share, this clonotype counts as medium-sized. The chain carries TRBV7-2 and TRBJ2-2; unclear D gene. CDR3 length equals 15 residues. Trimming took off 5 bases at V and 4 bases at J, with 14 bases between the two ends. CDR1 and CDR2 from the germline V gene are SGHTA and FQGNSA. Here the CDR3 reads CASSQGAWGTGELFF. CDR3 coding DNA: TGTGCCAGCAGCCAAGGCGCCTGGGGCACCGGGGAGCTGTTTTTT.

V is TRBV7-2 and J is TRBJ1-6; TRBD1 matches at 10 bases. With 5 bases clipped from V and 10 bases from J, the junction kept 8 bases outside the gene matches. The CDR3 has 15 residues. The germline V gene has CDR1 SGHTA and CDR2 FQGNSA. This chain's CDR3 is CASSAPGQGESPLHF. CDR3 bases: TGTGCCAGCAGCGCCCCCGGACAGGGGGAATCACCCCTCCACTTT. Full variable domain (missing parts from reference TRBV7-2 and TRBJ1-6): GAGVSQSPSNKVTEKGKDVELRCDPISGHTALYWYRQSLGQGLEFLIYFQGNSAPDKSGLPSDRFSAERTGGSVSTLTIQRTQQEDSAVYLCASSAPGQGESPLHFGNGTRLTVT.

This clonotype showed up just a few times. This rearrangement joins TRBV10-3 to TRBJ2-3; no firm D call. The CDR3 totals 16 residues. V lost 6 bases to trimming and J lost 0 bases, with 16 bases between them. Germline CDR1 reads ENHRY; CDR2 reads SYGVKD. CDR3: CAISPLGIQSTDTQYF. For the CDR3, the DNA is TGTGCCATCAGCCCCCTGGGTATACAAAGCACAGATACGCAGTATTTT.

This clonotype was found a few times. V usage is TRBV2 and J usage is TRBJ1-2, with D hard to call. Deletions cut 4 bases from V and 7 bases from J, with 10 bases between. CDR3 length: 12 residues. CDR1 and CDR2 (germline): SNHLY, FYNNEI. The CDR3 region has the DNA TGTGCCAGCAGTGTGGCAGAGAGTGGCTACACCTTC. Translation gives CASSVAESGYTF.

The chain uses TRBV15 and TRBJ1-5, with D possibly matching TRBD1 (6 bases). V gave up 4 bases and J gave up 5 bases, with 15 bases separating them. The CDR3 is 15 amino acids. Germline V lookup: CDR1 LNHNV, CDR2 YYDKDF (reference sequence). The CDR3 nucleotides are TGTGCCACCAGCAAAATTCAGGGGTTCCATCAGCCCCAGCATTTT. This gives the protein CATSKIQGFHQPQHF.

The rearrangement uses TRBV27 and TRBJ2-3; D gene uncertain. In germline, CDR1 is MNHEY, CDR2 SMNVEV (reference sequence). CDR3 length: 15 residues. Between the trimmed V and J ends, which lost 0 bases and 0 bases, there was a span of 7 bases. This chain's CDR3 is CASSLSLGSTDTQYF. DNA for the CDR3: TGTGCCAGCAGTTTATCTCTCGGGAGCACAGATACGCAGTATTTT.